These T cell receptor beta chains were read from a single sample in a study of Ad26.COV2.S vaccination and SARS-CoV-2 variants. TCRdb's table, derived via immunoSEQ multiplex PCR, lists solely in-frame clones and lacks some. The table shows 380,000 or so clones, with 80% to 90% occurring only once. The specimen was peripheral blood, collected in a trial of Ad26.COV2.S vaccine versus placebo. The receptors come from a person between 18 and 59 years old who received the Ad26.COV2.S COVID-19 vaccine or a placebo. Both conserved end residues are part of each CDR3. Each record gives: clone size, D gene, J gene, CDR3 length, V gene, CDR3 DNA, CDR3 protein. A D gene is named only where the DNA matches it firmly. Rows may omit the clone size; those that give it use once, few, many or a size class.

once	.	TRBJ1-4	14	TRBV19	TGTGCCAGTAGAGGAGGGGTGGTATATGAAAAACTGTTTTTT	CASRGGVVYEKLFF
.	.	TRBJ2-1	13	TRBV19	TGTGCCAGTAGTTTGGGCAGCCAGAATGAGCAGTTCTTC	CASSLGSQNEQFF
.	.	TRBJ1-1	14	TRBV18	TGTGCCAGCTCACCAGTCCCTGCAGGGAATGGGGCTTTCTTT	CASSPVPAGNGAFF
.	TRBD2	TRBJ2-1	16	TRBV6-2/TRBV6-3	TGTGCCAGCAGTTACCGGACTAGCGGGGCCGACAATGAGCAGTTCTTC	CASSYRTSGADNEQFF
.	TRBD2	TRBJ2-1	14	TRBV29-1	TGCAGCGCCCTTAGCGGGGGGGCCTACAATGAGCAGTTCTTC	CSALSGGAYNEQFF
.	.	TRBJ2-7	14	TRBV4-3	TGCGCCAGCAGCCTATGGACAGAGAGCTACGAGCAGTACTTC	CASSLWTESYEQYF
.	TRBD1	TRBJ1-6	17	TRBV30	TGTGCCTGGAGTAATACCCGACGGGACAGCCGTAATTCACCCCTCCACTTT	CAWSNTRRDSRNSPLHF
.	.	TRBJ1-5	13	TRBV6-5	TGTGCCAGCAAAAGGGACACCAATCAGCCCCAGCATTTT	CASKRDTNQPQHF
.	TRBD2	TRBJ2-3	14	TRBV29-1	TGCAGCGTTCCAGGACTAGCGAGGACAGATACGCAGTATTTT	CSVPGLARTDTQYF
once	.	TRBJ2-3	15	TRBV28	TGTGCCAGCAGTTTAGCGGTTCAGGGACGGCATACGCAGTATTTT	CASSLAVQGRHTQYF
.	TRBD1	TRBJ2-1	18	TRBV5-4	TGTGCCAGCAGCGCGTGGGACAGGGGGGGGAGGGCCTATACAGAGCAGTTCTTC	CASSAWDRGGRAYTEQFF
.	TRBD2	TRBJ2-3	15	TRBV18	TGTGCCAGCTCACCAAGCGGGGGGGCCGCAGATACGCAGTATTTT	CASSPSGGAADTQYF
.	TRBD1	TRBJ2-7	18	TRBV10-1	TGCGCCAGCGGACAGGGGGCTCAGGATCGGCAAAGCTCCTACGAGCAGTACTTC	CASGQGAQDRQSSYEQYF
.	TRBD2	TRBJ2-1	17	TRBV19	TGTGCCAGTGCAATGACTAGCGGACGGAGCTCCTACAATGAGCAGTTCTTC	CASAMTSGRSSYNEQFF
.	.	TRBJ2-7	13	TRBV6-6	TGTGCCAGCAAAATGACTCTGACCCACGAGCAGTACTTC	CASKMTLTHEQYF
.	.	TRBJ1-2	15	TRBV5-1	TGCGCCAGCAGCGGGTCTGGGCTCTCTAACTATGGCTACACCTTC	CASSGSGLSNYGYTF
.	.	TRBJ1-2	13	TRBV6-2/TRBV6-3	TGTGCCAGCAGTTACTATGTAGGAAGGGGCTACACCTTC	CASSYYVGRGYTF
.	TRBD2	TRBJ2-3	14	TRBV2	TGTGCCAGCAGTGAGAACGGGGGGGGAGATACGCAGTATTTT	CASSENGGGDTQYF
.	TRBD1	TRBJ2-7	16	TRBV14	TGTGCCAGCAGCCCTCCGGGACAGGGACTGGGGGACGAGCAGTACTTC	CASSPPGQGLGDEQYF
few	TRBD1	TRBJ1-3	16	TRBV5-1	TGCGCCAGCAGCTCGGGACAGGGAGTCTCTGGAAACACCATATATTTT	CASSSGQGVSGNTIYF
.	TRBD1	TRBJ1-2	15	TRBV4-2	TGTGCCAGCAGCCTTTGGGGACAGGGCGCCTATGGCTACACCTTC	CASSLWGQGAYGYTF
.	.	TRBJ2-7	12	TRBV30	TGTGCCTGGAGGGAGACAGGCTACGAGCAGTACTTC	CAWRETGYEQYF
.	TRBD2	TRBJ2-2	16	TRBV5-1	TGCGCCAGCAGCTTGGGACTAGCGGTGGACACCGGGGAGCTGTTTTTT	CASSLGLAVDTGELFF
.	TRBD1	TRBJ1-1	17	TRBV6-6	TGTGCCAGCAGTCGCAACCGACCGGGACAGTTGAACACTGAAGCTTTCTTT	CASSRNRPGQLNTEAFF
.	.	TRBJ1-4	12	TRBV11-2	TGTGCCAGCAGCTTACATGAGGAAAAACTGTTTTTT	CASSLHEEKLFF
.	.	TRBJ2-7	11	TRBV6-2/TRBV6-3	TGTGCCAGCAGTTACGGGAAAGAGCAGTACTTC	CASSYGKEQYF
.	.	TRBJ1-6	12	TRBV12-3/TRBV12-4	TGTGCCAGCAGTTTCGGAAACTCACCCCTCCACTTT	CASSFGNSPLHF
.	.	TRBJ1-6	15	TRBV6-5	TGTGCCAGCAGTTACTCGAGGCCCTATAATTCACCCCTCCACTTT	CASSYSRPYNSPLHF
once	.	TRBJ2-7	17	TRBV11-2	TGTGCCAGCAGCTTAGGCTCCCGTTTCGGGAGTTCCAACGAGCAGTACTTC	CASSLGSRFGSSNEQYF
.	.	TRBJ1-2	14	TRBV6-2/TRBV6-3	TGTGCCAGCAGTCCGGACTTATCGATCTTCGGCTACACCTTC	CASSPDLSIFGYTF
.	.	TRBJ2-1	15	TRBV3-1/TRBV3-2	TGTGCCAGCGATATACGGAGCCCCCTTCACAATGAGCAGTTCTTC	CASDIRSPLHNEQFF
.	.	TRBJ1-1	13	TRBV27	TGTGCCAGCAGTTTTGCGATTCTCACTGAAGCTTTCTTT	CASSFAILTEAFF
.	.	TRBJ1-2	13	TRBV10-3	TGTGCCACCACGGGGGGGGCTAACTATGGCTACACCTTC	CATTGGANYGYTF